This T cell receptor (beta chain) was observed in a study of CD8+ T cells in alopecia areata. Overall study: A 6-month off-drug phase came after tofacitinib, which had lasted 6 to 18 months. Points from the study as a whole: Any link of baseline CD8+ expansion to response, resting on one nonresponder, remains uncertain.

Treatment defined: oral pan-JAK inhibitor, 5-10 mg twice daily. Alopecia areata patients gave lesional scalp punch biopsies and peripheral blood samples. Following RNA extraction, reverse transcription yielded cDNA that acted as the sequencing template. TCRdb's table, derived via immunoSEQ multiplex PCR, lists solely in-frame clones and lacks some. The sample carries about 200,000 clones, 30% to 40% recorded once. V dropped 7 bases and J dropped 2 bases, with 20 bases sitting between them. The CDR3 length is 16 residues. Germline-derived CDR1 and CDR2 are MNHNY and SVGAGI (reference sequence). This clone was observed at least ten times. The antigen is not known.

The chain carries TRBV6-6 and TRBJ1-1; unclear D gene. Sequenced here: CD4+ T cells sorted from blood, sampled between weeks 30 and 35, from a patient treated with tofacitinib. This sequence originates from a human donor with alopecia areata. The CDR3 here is CASTKKGGIKNTEAFF. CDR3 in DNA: TGTGCCAGCACTAAGAAGGGAGGGATAAAAAACACTGAAGCTTTCTTT.